Following are 14 T cell receptor beta chains from one sample sequenced in a study of control samples from healthy donors and cancer patients. Profiled with immunoSEQ multiplex PCR; TCRdb holds only in-frame clones, not every one. The sample carries approximately 90,000 clones, about 88% recorded once. The sample taken for sequencing was blood. These receptors were obtained from a woman in her sixties or seventies in good health.

This chain connects TRBV4-3 to TRBJ1-5; D gene uncertain. In germline, CDR1 is LGHNA, CDR2 YSLEER. This CDR3 contains 15 residues. V was trimmed by 4 bases and J by 4 bases, leaving 14 bases between them. CDR3 amino acids: CASSPQNERNQPQHF. The DNA of the CDR3 is TGCGCCAGCAGCCCCCAAAACGAAAGAAATCAGCCCCAGCATTTT.

The chain links TRBV6-2 or TRBV6-3 to TRBJ1-5; a weak D match, TRBD1 (5 bases). The CDR3 runs to 16 residues. Germline lookup yields CDR1 MNHEY and CDR2 SVGEGT. With 6 bases removed from V and 0 bases from J, the gap between germline ends came to 15 bases. This CDR3 is CASSGLTAPSNQPQHF. DNA of the CDR3: TGTGCCAGCAGCGGACTGACAGCTCCTAGCAATCAGCCCCAGCATTTT.

The rearrangement uses TRBV5-1 and TRBJ2-1; D gene ambiguous. The CDR3 is made up of 14 amino acids. The V and J ends lost 0 bases and 4 bases respectively, with 8 bases between them. The germline gives CDR1 SGHRS, CDR2 YFSETQ. The CDR3 sequence: CASSLGGEYNEQFF. As DNA, the CDR3 is TGCGCCAGCAGCTTGGGTGGAGAATACAATGAGCAGTTCTTC.

This chain uses TRBV19 with TRBJ1-1; 7 bases are shared with TRBD1. Germline CDR1 LNHDA, CDR2 SQIVND (reference sequence). CDR3 length: 13 residues. V shed 10 bases and J 0 bases; nucleotides not matched to a gene: 5. The CDR3 DNA reads as TGTGCCACCGGGACAGCCTTGAACACTGAAGCTTTCTTT. Translating gives CATGTALNTEAFF.

The rearrangement uses TRBV24-1 and TRBJ2-2; D is possibly TRBD2 (5 bases). Per germline, CDR1 KGHDR and CDR2 SFDVKD. The length of the CDR3 is 16 residues. V was trimmed by 7 bases and J by 6 bases, leaving 20 bases between them. The CDR3 region has the DNA TGTGCCACCAGCCGATTAAGCCCAGCCGGGGCCGGGGAGCTGTTTTTT. As protein: CATSRLSPAGAGELFF.

V is TRBV15 and J is TRBJ2-7, with TRBD2 identical over 10 bases. Germline loops: CDR1 LNHNV, CDR2 YYDKDF (reference sequence). The CDR3 extends over 17 amino acids. V was clipped by 0 bases and J by 4 bases; unmatched bases: 9. CDR3 sequence (DNA): TGTGCCACCAGCAGAGATTGGATGAGCGGGAGGGGATACGAGCAGTACTTC. It codes for CATSRDWMSGRGYEQYF.

The gene calls are TRBV18 and TRBJ2-5; 9 bases map to TRBD1. V shed 3 bases, J shed 3 bases, and the junction held 5 bases outside the gene matches. The CDR3 totals 15 residues. Looked up from germline, CDR1 is KGHSH and CDR2 is LQKENI. CDR3 protein: CASSPLQGAKETQYF. CDR3 coding DNA: TGTGCCAGCTCACCGCTACAGGGGGCGAAAGAGACCCAGTACTTC.

The genes are TRBV27 and TRBJ1-1, with D unclear. Germline V gene lookup returns CDR1 MNHEY and CDR2 SMNVEV (reference sequence). This CDR3 has 15 residues. The V end lost 1 base, the J end lost 6 bases, and 15 bases lay between the germline ends. The CDR3 nucleotides read TGTGCCAGCAGTTTATTTAACTTCGGGTCACCTGAAGCTTTCTTT. Translated: CASSLFNFGSPEAFF.

This chain joins TRBV4-1 and TRBJ1-2; possibly TRBD1 for D (5 bases). Trimming removed 0 bases from V and 4 bases from J, with 12 bases in between. Germline-derived CDR1 and CDR2 are MGHRA and YSYEKL. The CDR3 spans 15 residues. CDR3 residues: CASSQDPAGSYGYTF. DNA for the CDR3: TGCGCCAGCAGCCAAGATCCGGCAGGGAGCTATGGCTACACCTTC.

The chain joins TRBV18 to TRBJ1-1; D gene ambiguous. V was pared by 4 bases and J by 4 bases, with 22 bases between. CDR1 and CDR2 (germline): KGHSH, LQKENI. The CDR3 is 17 amino acids. The CDR3 DNA reads TGTGCCAGCTCACTAACCCCGGGCAGGACCGAGGGCACTGAAGCTTTCTTT. Its protein is CASSLTPGRTEGTEAFF.

The V and J genes are TRBV5-1 and TRBJ2-5, with D possibly matching TRBD1 (6 bases). There are 14 residues in the CDR3. The germline CDR1 and CDR2 sequences are SGHRS and YFSETQ. V was clipped by 2 bases and J by 5 bases, with 13 bases between them. DNA for the CDR3: TGCGCCAGCAGCTTTCGGACAGACGGGGAGACCCAGTACTTC. This codes for CASSFRTDGETQYF.

The genes are TRBV5-6 and TRBJ1-1; D call uncertain. Trimming removed 4 bases at V and 11 bases at J, with 21 bases between. Germline CDR1 SGHDT, CDR2 YYEEEE. CDR3 length equals 14 residues. The DNA for the CDR3 is TGTGCCAGCAGCACCCTGACGGAAATTAAGAGGGCTTTCTTT. This sequence encodes CASSTLTEIKRAFF.

The chain joins TRBV3-1 (or the pseudogene TRBV3-2) to TRBJ1-3; D call uncertain. The CDR3 has 15 amino acids. V was trimmed by 0 bases and J by 5 bases, leaving 11 bases between them. Germline V lookup: CDR1 LGHDT, CDR2 YNNKEL (reference sequence). CDR3 sequence reads: CASSQDGNTRNTIYF. The CDR3, as DNA: TGTGCCAGCAGCCAAGATGGCAATACCCGAAACACCATATATTTT.

The chain employs TRBV5-4 and TRBJ2-3; D gene uncertain. Germline V gene lookup returns CDR1 SGHNT and CDR2 YYREEE (reference sequence). V lost 4 bases to trimming and J lost 3 bases, with 9 bases between them. This CDR3 comprises 13 residues. The CDR3 bases are TGTGCCAGCAGCCTCCTCCCTACAGATACGCAGTATTTT. It specifies CASSLLPTDTQYF.